This T cell receptor beta chain is from a study of CD4 T cells in relation to SARS-CoV-2 and coronaviruses. Study in general: After nine to eleven days of antigen culture, PBMC TCR beta CDR3s were sequenced. Controls used an HIV-1 Nef peptide pool or no peptide.

This clone was detected only once. Its antigen is as yet unknown. Sequenced by immunoSEQ multiplex PCR; TCRdb stores in-frame clones only, minus some. Here the sample spans over 15,000 clones, over 65% being singletons. Study-wide findings and caveats: Roughly 65% of donors had memory CD4+ clonotypes crossrecognizing SARS-CoV-2 and common cold coronavirus spike.

CD4+ T cells from unexposed donors were obtained before the COVID-19 pandemic (2011-2018). The cells were cultured for 10 days before CD4+ T cells were isolated. Each well had a few million PBMCs in approximately 5% human AB serum with IL-2. This sequence originates from a human donor in good health. Sequencing was carried out using CD4+ T cells from PBMCs, cultured in vitro.

The DNA of the CDR3 is TGTGCCTGGAGTCCACCCCGTGGGGAGCTGTTTTTT. Translation gives CAWSPPRGELFF. J is TRBJ2-2 and V is TRBV30; unclear D gene. V shed 2 bases and J shed 8 bases, with 9 bases lying between them. Looked up from germline, CDR1 is GTSNPN and CDR2 is SVGIG (reference sequence). The CDR3 is 12 residues long.